A selection of T cell receptor beta chains follows, all from one sample in a study of T cells after yellow fever vaccination. TCRdb passed the 5' RACE reads through MiXCR, listing each CDR3 protein once. The data hold about 320,000 distinct CDR3 sequences, with around 7% observed a single time. The sequencing here drew on PBMCs, taken roughly 47 days after the first yellow fever vaccination. The receptors stem from a man aged 18 to 30 who received the YFV17D yellow fever vaccine. Each CDR3 is given with its conserved first and last residue. The D gene is left open where the match is weak. Expanded clones get a size class; other rows say once, few or many, or leave the size out.

j_gene | abundance | v_gene | d_gene | CDR3nt | CDR3aa
TRBJ2-3 | few | TRBV27 | - | TGTGCCAGCACCCTACTCGGTCCCACAGATACGCAGTATTTT | CASTLLGPTDTQYF
TRBJ1-2 | few | TRBV20-1 | - | TGCAGTGCTAGAAGACTCCCAGGTAACCGCTACACCTTC | CSARRLPGNRYTF
TRBJ2-5 | few | TRBV5-1 | TRBD1 | TGCGCCAGCAGCAAGGGGACAGGCTCACAAGAGACCCAGTACTTC | CASSKGTGSQETQYF
TRBJ2-2 | few | TRBV7-6 | - | TGTGCCAGCAGCTTATACCCAAGGGGAACAACCGGGGAGCTGTTTTTT | CASSLYPRGTTGELFF
TRBJ2-7 | few | TRBV20-1 | - | TGCAGTGCTAGAGATGACCTGATGGTGGGGGGCCGGGAGCAGTACTTC | CSARDDLMVGGREQYF
TRBJ2-3 | - | TRBV12-3/TRBV12-4 | - | TGTGCCAGCAGCCCCGTGGGGGAAAGGTCAGATACGCAGTATTTT | CASSPVGERSDTQYF
TRBJ1-5 | once | TRBV7-2 | - | TGTGCCGGCAGCTCGATGGATCAGCCCCAGCATTTT | CAGSSMDQPQHF
TRBJ2-3 | few | TRBV7-9 | - | TGTGCCAGCAGCTCCTCCGGGACATATACGCAGTATTTT | CASSSSGTYTQYF
TRBJ2-1 | many | TRBV21-1 | - | TGTGCCAGCAGCAACTCTACCCAGACGGTCCGGGGGCGCTACAATGAGCAGTTCTTC | CASSNSTQTVRGRYNEQFF
TRBJ1-2 | - | TRBV30 | - | TGTGCCTGGAGTGGGGGGCGTCGAGGCTACACCTTC | CAWSGGRRGYTF
TRBJ1-6 | - | TRBV5-1 | TRBD1 | TGCGCCAGCAGCTTGGTTACAGGGGCTAGCTCCTATAATTCACCCCTCCACTTT | CASSLVTGASSYNSPLHF
TRBJ1-1 | - | TRBV7-2 | TRBD1 | TGTGCCAGCAGCTCCAGGACAGGGTCGAACACTGAAGCTTTCTTT | CASSSRTGSNTEAFF
TRBJ2-1 | - | TRBV9 | - | TGTGCCAGCAGACCTTTAACAACGAACAATGAGCAGTTCTTC | CASRPLTTNNEQFF
TRBJ2-5 | - | TRBV7-7 | TRBD1 | TGTGCCAGCAGCCAGGGACAGGGGAGTGAGACCCAGTACTTC | CASSQGQGSETQYF
TRBJ2-1 | many | TRBV5-1 | - | TGCGCCAGCAGCCCAGCGAGCTACAATGAGCAGTTCTTC | CASSPASYNEQFF
TRBJ2-2 | many | TRBV3-1 | - | TGTGCCAGCAGCCGACAGATAGACACCGGGGAGCTGTTTTTT | CASSRQIDTGELFF
TRBJ2-2 | many | TRBV5-5 | TRBD1 | TGTGCCAGCAGCGAGGGGGCGAGGACCGGGGAGCTGTTTTTT | CASSEGARTGELFF
TRBJ2-7 | many | TRBV6-5 | TRBD2 | TGTGCCAGCGAGCGGGGTGATAAATACGAGCAGTACTTC | CASERGDKYEQYF
TRBJ2-1 | - | TRBV4-3 | TRBD2 | TGCGCCAGCAGCCAAGATGGGCGGCGGGGGATTCAGTTCTTC | CASSQDGRRGIQFF
TRBJ2-1 | many | TRBV5-8 | TRBD1 | TGTGCCAGCAGCGATTTCAGGGGGAGCTCCTACAATGAGCAGTTCTTC | CASSDFRGSSYNEQFF